Listed below are T cell receptor beta chains from one sample, sequenced in a study of immune evolution from preneoplasia to lung adenocarcinoma. The method was immunoSEQ multiplex PCR; TCRdb's version includes in-frame clones alone and lacks a portion of them. Of fewer than 9,000 clones listed, 78% are singletons. Sequencing used FFPE adjacent normal lung tissue. The origin of the receptors is a person aged 60-80 years with lung adenocarcinoma. CDR3s leave out the opening cysteine and the closing phenylalanine or tryptophan.

TRBV19	11	TRBJ2-1	ASSIDPENERF
TRBV29-1	10	TRBJ2-7	SVRMGAYEQY
TRBV5-4	11	TRBJ2-7	ASRVDSGREQY
TRBV28	14	TRBJ2-1	ASSSPQGMTYNEQF
TRBV5-4	13	TRBJ2-1	ASSEGLGFYNEQF
TRBV2	14	TRBJ1-3	ASSERSPSSGNTIY
TRBV7-2	11	TRBJ1-5	ASSFQGAQPQH
TRBV30	9	TRBJ1-2	AEVTNYGYT
TRBV11-2	12	TRBJ2-1	ASSLDRVGNEQF
TRBV19	14	TRBJ1-4	ASSIGRASANEKLF
TRBV27	11	TRBJ2-5	ASQTGERETQY
TRBV6-5	11	TRBJ2-2	ASRITGTGELF
TRBV6-5	13	TRBJ2-1	ASSYSDRRVDEQF
TRBV27	11	TRBJ2-5	ASSFGGQETQY
TRBV7-2	13	TRBJ2-5	ASSLVRDSKETQY
TRBV6-5	10	TRBJ1-5	ASSSPTEPQH
TRBV7-2	11	TRBJ1-2	ASSFSGRSGYT
TRBV10-3	14	TRBJ2-2	AISVSGFANTGELF
TRBV5-1	12	TRBJ2-3	ASSDLAGRDTQY
TRBV9	12	TRBJ2-7	ASSVEGQSHEQY
TRBV10-3	11	TRBJ2-7	AARAGNSYEQY
TRBV28	20	TRBJ2-3	ASSPFDLVLGTSGKSTDTQY
TRBV9	10	TRBJ1-2	ASSTGEYGYT
TRBV6-5	13	TRBJ1-3	ASSYSWQGGNTIY
TRBV5-4	13	TRBJ1-4	ASSSNRGVNEKLF
TRBV5-1	11	TRBJ2-5	ASRRGHQETQY
TRBV4-2	14	TRBJ1-4	ASSREIGTSVEKLF
TRBV5-4	12	TRBJ2-1	ASSRDVGDNEQF
TRBV7-8	14	TRBJ2-7	ASRSVRGRGVYEQY
TRBV7-9	12	TRBJ2-3	ASSLDFGTDTQY
TRBV28	14	TRBJ2-1	ASSWASGSVGNEQF
TRBV29-1	9	TRBJ1-2	SVDTEGGYT
TRBV27	15	TRBJ2-3	ASSPWTSGRASDTQY
TRBV30	14	TRBJ2-5	AWSVTRTGFQETQY
TRBV27	13	TRBJ2-3	ASSLRGPYTDTQY
TRBV4-1	13	TRBJ1-1	ASSRREGANTEAF
TRBV27	13	TRBJ1-2	ASSRSTGGLDGYT
TRBV29-1	12	TRBJ2-5	SAASGSGKETQY
TRBV29-1	12	TRBJ2-5	SVELTSAQETQY
TRBV11-2	12	TRBJ1-1	ASSLKGVASEAF
TRBV6-5	14	TRBJ2-2	ASSYRASGSTGELF
TRBV7-8	11	TRBJ1-1	ASSSDGNTEAF
TRBV4-2	12	TRBJ2-3	ASTPAGAPDTQY
TRBV5-1	13	TRBJ2-1	ASSLLLAGEDEQF
TRBV5-1	12	TRBJ1-4	ASSSTSTNEKLF
TRBV4-3	17	TRBJ2-2	ASSQDSGRGAVNTGELF
TRBV27	13	TRBJ2-5	ASSSSRGYQETQY
TRBV28	12	TRBJ1-1	ASSSGTTNTEAF
TRBV29-1	9	TRBJ1-2	SVGQNYGYT
TRBV30	11	TRBJ1-2	AWFDRVGYGYT
TRBV4-1	12	TRBJ2-5	ASSQDAPRETQY
TRBV7-9	12	TRBJ1-1	ASSLGAVGTEAF
TRBV7-6	15	TRBJ2-2	ASSLEAGGPVSGELF
TRBV6-4	14	TRBJ1-2	ASSAEQGIYINGYT
TRBV21-1	12	TRBJ2-2	ASSKRRDTGELF
TRBV27	12	TRBJ2-7	ASSRLELPYEQY